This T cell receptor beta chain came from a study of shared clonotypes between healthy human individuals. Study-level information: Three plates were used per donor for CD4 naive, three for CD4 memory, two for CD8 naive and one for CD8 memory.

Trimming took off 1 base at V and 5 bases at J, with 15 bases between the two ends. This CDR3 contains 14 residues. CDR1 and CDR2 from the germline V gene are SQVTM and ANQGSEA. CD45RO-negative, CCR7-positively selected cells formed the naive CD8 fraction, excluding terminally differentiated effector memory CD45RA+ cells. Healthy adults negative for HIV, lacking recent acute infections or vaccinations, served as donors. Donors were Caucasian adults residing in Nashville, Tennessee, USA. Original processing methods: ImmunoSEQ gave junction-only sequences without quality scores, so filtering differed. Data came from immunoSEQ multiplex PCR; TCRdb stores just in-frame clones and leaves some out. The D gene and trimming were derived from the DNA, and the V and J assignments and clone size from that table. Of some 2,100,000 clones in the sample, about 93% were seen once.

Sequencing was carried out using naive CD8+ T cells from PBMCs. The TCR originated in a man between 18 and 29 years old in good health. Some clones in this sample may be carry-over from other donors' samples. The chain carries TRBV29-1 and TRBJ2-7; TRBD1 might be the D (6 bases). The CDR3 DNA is TGCAGCGTTGAAGGGGCAGGGGCCTATAACGAGCAGTACTTC. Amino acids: CSVEGAGAYNEQYF.